A single sample is the source of the 24 T cell receptor beta chains below, sequenced in a study of shared clonotypes between healthy human individuals. The data were produced by immunoSEQ multiplex PCR, yet TCRdb's version contains in-frame clones alone and is incomplete. The sample includes roughly 760,000 clones, approximately 79% of them seen just once. Sequenced: memory CD4+ T cells sorted from blood. Indicated subset: CD45RA-negative fraction. The source of these receptors is a young woman in good health.

The rearrangement uses TRBV5-1 and TRBJ2-6, with D perhaps matching TRBD1 (6 bases). The CDR3 is 18 residues long. Germline values: CDR1 SGHRS, CDR2 YFSETQ. The V and J ends lost 2 bases and 2 bases respectively, with 17 bases between them. The CDR3 bases are TGCGCCAGCAGCTTTAGTCAGGGGAATTACGCTGGGGCCAACGTCCTGACTTTC. Amino acid sequence: CASSFSQGNYAGANVLTF.

This chain uses TRBV28 with TRBJ1-4; D remains unclear. Trimming removed 4 bases at V and 0 bases at J, with 15 bases between. The CDR3 totals 17 residues. The germline V gene encodes CDR1 MDHEN and CDR2 SYDVKM. The CDR3 DNA is TGTGCCAGCAGTTCCACCCCGTTTTTGGCAACTAATGAAAAACTGTTTTTT. Translating gives CASSSTPFLATNEKLFF.

The J gene is TRBJ1-1, the V gene TRBV6-5; D possibly corresponds to TRBD1 (6 bases). V gave up 5 bases and J gave up 7 bases, with 14 bases separating them. The germline gives CDR1 MNHEY, CDR2 SVGAGI. The CDR3 consists of 13 residues. This CDR3 reads CASSRGGEVEAFF. The CDR3 region has the DNA TGTGCCAGCAGTCGGGGGGGCGAGGTTGAAGCTTTCTTT.

Here the CDR3 reads CASSSAADGRTIYF. CDR3 DNA sequence: TGCGCCAGCAGCTCAGCCGCCGACGGTCGCACCATATATTTT. The chain recombines TRBV5-1 with TRBJ1-3, with D unclear. The V end was cut by 3 bases, the J end by 9 bases, with 16 bases between. The germline V gene encodes CDR1 SGHRS and CDR2 YFSETQ. This CDR3 has 14 residues. Together with reference TRBV5-1 and TRBJ1-3, the CDR3 gives the full variable domain: KAGVTQTPRYLIKTRGQQVTLSCSPISGHRSVSWYQQTPGQGLQFLFEYFSETQRNKGNFPGRFSGRQFSNSRSEMNVSTLELGDSALYLCASSSAADGRTIYFGEGSWLTVV.

The count of this clone is one. The sample carries other DNA sequences with the same CDR3. This chain joins TRBV10-1 and TRBJ1-5; D gene uncertain. Germline V gene data show CDR1 as WNHNN and CDR2 as SYGVQD (reference sequence). V was trimmed by 4 bases and J by 5 bases, leaving 9 bases between them. The CDR3 contains 13 residues. The CDR3 loop reads CASSAGRDQPQHF. CDR3 DNA sequence: TGCGCCAGCAGTGCCGGACGGGATCAGCCCCAGCATTTT.

CDR3 bases: TGCGCCAGCTCTGAGGGACTAGCGAGATACACCGGGGAGCTGTTTTTT. As protein: CASSEGLARYTGELFF. J is TRBJ2-2 and V is TRBV5-1, with TRBD2 matching over 10 bases. J was trimmed by 3 bases and V by 7 bases; bases with no gene match: 9. The CDR3 is made up of 16 amino acids. Germline CDR1 SGHRS, CDR2 YFSETQ.

This clone was counted a single time. The same CDR3 is also encoded by other DNA sequences in this sample. The chain uses TRBV28 and TRBJ2-7; 7 positions match TRBD1. Germline assignment: CDR1 MDHEN and CDR2 SYDVKM. V gave up 6 bases and J gave up 2 bases; unmatched junction bases: 4. The CDR3 length is 13 residues. The CDR3 DNA reads as TGTGCCAGCAGGCGGACAGGACCCTACGAGCAGTACTTC. It codes for CASRRTGPYEQYF. The full variable domain, its missing parts supplied by reference TRBV28 and TRBJ2-7, is DVKVTQSSRYLVKRTGEKVFLECVQDMDHENMFWYRQDPGLGLRLIYFSYDVKMKEKGDIPEGYSVSREKKERFSLILESASTNQTSMYLCASRRTGPYEQYFGPGTRLTVT.

The rearrangement uses TRBV5-4 and TRBJ1-1; a possible D gene is TRBD1 (6 bases). CDR3 size: 15 residues. V lost 3 bases and J lost 2, with 14 bases in between. Germline CDR1 SGHNT, CDR2 YYREEE (reference sequence). CDR3: CASSWGGTINTEAFF. DNA for the CDR3: TGTGCCAGCAGCTGGGGTGGGACAATAAACACTGAAGCTTTCTTT.

This chain joins TRBV30 and TRBJ2-7; D may correspond to TRBD1 or TRBD2 (5 bases each). The CDR3 sequence is 13 residues long. V lost 4 bases and J lost 2, with 12 bases in between. CDR1 is GTSNPN and CDR2 is SVGIG in the germline V gene (reference sequence). The CDR3 sequence is CAWTRMGAYEQYF. Written as DNA, the CDR3 is TGTGCCTGGACCCGAATGGGGGCCTACGAGCAGTACTTC.

This chain joins TRBV19 and TRBJ1-4, with 10 bases fitting TRBD1. The germline V gene encodes CDR1 LNHDA and CDR2 SQIVND (reference sequence). This CDR3 is built from 14 residues. Trimming cost V 3 bases and J 8 bases; bases outside gene matches: 3. CDR3 nucleotide sequence: TGTGCCAGTAGTATGAGACAGGGGGCGGAAAAACTGTTTTTT. Its translation is CASSMRQGAEKLFF.

CDR3 in amino acids: CASSPHYEEQYF. The CDR3 bases are TGTGCCAGCAGTCCACACTACGAGGAGCAGTACTTC. The V and J genes are TRBV28 and TRBJ2-7; D gene uncertain. With 5 bases removed from V and 7 bases from J, the gap between germline ends came to 12 bases. Germline CDR1 MDHEN, CDR2 SYDVKM. The CDR3 is 12 amino acids.

V is TRBV6-6 and J is TRBJ2-2, with 7 bases identical to TRBD2. Germline assignment: CDR1 MNHNY and CDR2 SVGAGI (reference sequence). Unmatched junction bases numbered 11, after V lost 8 bases and J lost 5 bases. This CDR3 spans 15 amino acids. The CDR3 loop reads CASQLRGSGTGELFF. DNA for the CDR3: TGTGCCAGCCAGTTACGCGGTAGCGGGACCGGGGAGCTGTTTTTT.

In its sample, this clone was seen once. The chain is built from TRBV11-2 and TRBJ2-7, with a weak D call TRBD1 (6 bases). This CDR3 is 18 amino acids long. Trimming left V 6 bases short and J 2 bases short, with 26 bases between. Germline V gene lookup returns CDR1 SGHAT and CDR2 FQNNGV. CDR3 coding DNA: TGTGCCAGCAGACCTACCTTCGGACCGGTAGCAGGGGCCTACGAGCAGTACTTC. Protein sequence: CASRPTFGPVAGAYEQYF.

This clone was detected a few times. The chain has TRBV28 and TRBJ1-5; TRBD1 aligns across 9 bases. The CDR3 contains 14 residues. V gave up 3 bases and J gave up 8 bases; unmatched junction bases: 5. Germline V gene lookup returns CDR1 MDHEN and CDR2 SYDVKM. CDR3 nucleotides: TGTGCCAGCAGTTTGGGGGGACAGGGAAAGCCCCAGCATTTT. Translation: CASSLGGQGKPQHF.

CDR3 bases: TGCAGCGTTGAATTTTCAGGTTACGAGCAGTACTTC. Protein: CSVEFSGYEQYF. The chain couples TRBV29-1 to TRBJ2-7, with no clear D. V shed 2 bases and J shed 4 bases, with 9 bases lying between them. The germline CDR1 and CDR2 sequences are SQVTM and ANQGSEA. The CDR3 extends over 12 amino acids.

V and J are TRBV27 and TRBJ2-5; the D gene is possibly TRBD2 (6 bases). V lost 0 bases and J 4 bases, leaving 15 bases between the germline ends. Germline lookup yields CDR1 MNHEY and CDR2 SMNVEV (reference sequence). This CDR3 has 16 amino acids. This CDR3 is CASSLSYALAGETQYF. Written as DNA, the CDR3 is TGTGCCAGCAGTTTATCGTATGCACTAGCCGGAGAGACCCAGTACTTC.

Details on this clone: The same CDR3 is also encoded by other DNA sequences in this sample. The genes are TRBV29-1 and TRBJ2-5; 9 nucleotides agree with TRBD1. Trimming removed 7 bases from V and 4 bases from J; junction bases left unmatched: 4. The CDR3 has 12 amino acids. Germline CDR1 SQVTM, CDR2 ANQGSEA. CDR3 coding DNA: TGCAGCGCCAGGACAGGGGTAGAGACCCAGTACTTC. This gives the protein CSARTGVETQYF.

This rearrangement joins TRBV4-1 to TRBJ2-3; either TRBD1 or TRBD2 may supply D (5 bases each). Germline V gene data show CDR1 as MGHRA and CDR2 as YSYEKL. Between the trimmed V and J ends, which lost 4 bases and 6 bases, there was a span of 14 bases. The CDR3 covers 14 residues. The CDR3 sequence is CASSPGRDPDTQYF. CDR3 in DNA: TGCGCCAGCAGCCCTGGAAGGGACCCGGATACGCAGTATTTT.

The chain is built from TRBV7-6 and TRBJ2-1; D is perhaps TRBD1 (5 bases). The germline V gene has CDR1 SGHVS and CDR2 FNYEAQ. The CDR3 runs to 13 residues. V dropped 5 bases and J dropped 10 bases, with 15 bases sitting between them. CDR3 DNA sequence: TGTGCCAGCAGCGGAAAAACAGGTTTGGAGCAGTTCTTC. Protein product: CASSGKTGLEQFF.

This clone was detected ten times or more. This chain uses TRBV2 with TRBJ2-7; 11 positions agree with TRBD2. Germline V lookup: CDR1 SNHLY, CDR2 FYNNEI. The trim removed 6 bases at V and 3 bases at J, leaving 4 bases unmatched. This CDR3 is 14 amino acids long. CDR3 sequence: CASSRTSGFYEQYF. Written as DNA, the CDR3 is TGTGCCAGCAGCCGGACTAGCGGGTTCTACGAGCAGTACTTC.

The chain recombines TRBV5-4 with TRBJ2-3, with 14 bases lining up with TRBD2. CDR3 length: 16 amino acids. The V gene end was trimmed by 9 bases and the J gene end by 6 bases; junction bases not matched to a gene: 12. Germline V gives CDR1 SGHNT, CDR2 YYREEE (reference sequence). The CDR3 DNA sequence: TGTGCCACCCTGAAGACTAGCGGGAGGGTTGCGGATACGCAGTATTTT. It encodes CATLKTSGRVADTQYF.

This chain links TRBV28 with TRBJ1-5; 9 positions match TRBD1. The V and J ends lost 8 bases and 5 bases, in that order; junction bases with no gene match: 7. The CDR3 totals 14 residues. Germline V lookup: CDR1 MDHEN, CDR2 SYDVKM. The CDR3 DNA is TGTGCCAGCTCCCTGGACAGGGGCCATCAGCCCCAGCATTTT. Translated: CASSLDRGHQPQHF. Based on the CDR3 plus reference TRBV28 and TRBJ1-5, the full variable domain is DVKVTQSSRYLVKRTGEKVFLECVQDMDHENMFWYRQDPGLGLRLIYFSYDVKMKEKGDIPEGYSVSREKKERFSLILESASTNQTSMYLCASSLDRGHQPQHFGDGTRLSIL.

The chain employs TRBV28 and TRBJ1-1; 8 bases fit TRBD1. Germline loops: CDR1 MDHEN, CDR2 SYDVKM. The CDR3 length is 14 residues. Trimming cost V 6 bases and J 0 bases; bases outside gene matches: 3. Here the CDR3 DNA reads TGTGCCAGCAGCCCAGGGGGCCTGAACACTGAAGCTTTCTTT. Translation: CASSPGGLNTEAFF.

The chain joins TRBV4-1 to TRBJ2-7, with D possibly being TRBD1 (6 bases). Per the germline V gene, CDR1 is MGHRA and CDR2 is YSYEKL. The CDR3 contains 17 residues. Trimming shortened V by 1 base and J by 5 bases, and 21 bases separated the two germline ends. This CDR3 is CASSQGINFGQFNEQYF. The CDR3 DNA is TGCGCCAGCAGCCAAGGCATCAATTTCGGACAGTTCAACGAGCAGTACTTC.